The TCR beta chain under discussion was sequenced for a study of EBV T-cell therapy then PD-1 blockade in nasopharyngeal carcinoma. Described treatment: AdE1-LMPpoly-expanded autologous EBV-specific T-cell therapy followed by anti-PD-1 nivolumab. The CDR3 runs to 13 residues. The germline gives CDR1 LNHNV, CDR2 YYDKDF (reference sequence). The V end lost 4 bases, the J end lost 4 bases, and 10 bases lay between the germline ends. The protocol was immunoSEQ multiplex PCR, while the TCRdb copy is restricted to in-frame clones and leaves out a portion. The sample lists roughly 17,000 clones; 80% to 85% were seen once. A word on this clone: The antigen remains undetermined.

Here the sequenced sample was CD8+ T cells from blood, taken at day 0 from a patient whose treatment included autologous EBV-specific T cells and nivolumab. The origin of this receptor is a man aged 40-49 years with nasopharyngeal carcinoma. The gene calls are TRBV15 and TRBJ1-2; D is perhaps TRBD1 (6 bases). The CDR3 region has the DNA TGTGCCACCAGCACGCGGACAGCCTATGGCTACACCTTC. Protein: CATSTRTAYGYTF.